This TCR beta chain came from a study of T cells of healthy individuals. This CDR3 spans 16 amino acids. In germline, CDR1 is SEHNR, CDR2 FQNEAQ (reference sequence). Trimming cost V 1 base and J 3 bases; bases outside gene matches: 5. TCRdb redid the calling of the 5' RACE reads with MiXCR, one entry per CDR3 protein. The sample yields about 96,000 distinct CDR3 sequences, 15% to 20% seen once. The chain employs TRBV7-9 and TRBJ2-1; 8 positions match TRBD1. This clonotype was sampled from a human donor in good health. The CDR3 nucleotides are TGTGCCAGCAGCTTAGGTACCGGGACAGGCTACAATGAGCAGTTCTTC. Protein product: CASSLGTGTGYNEQFF. The complete variable domain, with remaining parts taken from reference TRBV7-9 and TRBJ2-1, reads DTGVSQNPRHKITKRGQNVTFRCDPISEHNRLYWYRQTLGQGPEFLTYFQNEAQLEKSRLLSDRFSAERPKGSFSTLEIQRTEQGDSAMYLCASSLGTGTGYNEQFFGPGTRLTVL.